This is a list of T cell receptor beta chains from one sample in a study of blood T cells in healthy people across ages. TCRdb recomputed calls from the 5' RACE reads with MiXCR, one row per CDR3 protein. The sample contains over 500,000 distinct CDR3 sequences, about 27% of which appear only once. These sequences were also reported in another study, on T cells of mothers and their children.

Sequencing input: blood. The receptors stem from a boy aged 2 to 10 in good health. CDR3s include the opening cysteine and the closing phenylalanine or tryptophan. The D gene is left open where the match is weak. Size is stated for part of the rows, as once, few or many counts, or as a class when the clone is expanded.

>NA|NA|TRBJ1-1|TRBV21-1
CASSLLRQTVSEAFF
TGTGCCAGCAGCCTCCTCAGGCAGACGGTCTCTGAAGCTTTCTTT
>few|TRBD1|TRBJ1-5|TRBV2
CASSDGQGAWNQPQHF
TGTGCCAGCAGTGATGGACAGGGGGCGTGGAATCAGCCCCAGCATTTT
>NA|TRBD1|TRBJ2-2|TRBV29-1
CSVEGTGVTGELFF
TGCAGCGTTGAGGGGACAGGGGTCACCGGGGAGCTGTTTTTT
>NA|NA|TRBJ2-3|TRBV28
CASSFPPSGTTDTQYF
TGTGCCAGCAGTTTTCCCCCATCCGGGACCACAGATACGCAGTATTTT
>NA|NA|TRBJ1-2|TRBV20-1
CSAQYQTGGNGYTF
TGCAGTGCTCAATATCAGACAGGAGGAAATGGCTACACCTTC
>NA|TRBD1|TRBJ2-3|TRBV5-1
CASSLAWGQGDTQYF
TGCGCCAGCAGCTTGGCCTGGGGACAGGGGGATACGCAGTATTTT
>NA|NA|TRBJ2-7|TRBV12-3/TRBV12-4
CASSLRQPSSYEQYF
TGTGCCAGCAGTTTAAGGCAGCCTAGCTCCTACGAGCAGTACTTC
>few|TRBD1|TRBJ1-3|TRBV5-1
CASSLEGASSGNTIYF
TGCGCCAGCAGCTTGGAGGGGGCGAGCTCTGGAAACACCATATATTTT
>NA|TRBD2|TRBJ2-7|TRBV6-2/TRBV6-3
CASSYASGRLYEQYF
TGTGCCAGCAGTTATGCTAGCGGGAGACTCTACGAGCAGTACTTC
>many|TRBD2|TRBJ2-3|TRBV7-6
CASSRAGASTDTQYF
TGTGCCAGCAGCCGAGCGGGGGCTAGCACAGATACGCAGTATTTT
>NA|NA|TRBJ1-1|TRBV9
CASSLGSGNTEAFF
TGTGCCAGCAGTCTGGGGTCGGGAAACACTGAAGCTTTCTTT
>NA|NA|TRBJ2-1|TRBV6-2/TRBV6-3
CATTGDSYNEQFF
TGTGCCACCACAGGGGACTCTTACAATGAGCAGTTCTTC
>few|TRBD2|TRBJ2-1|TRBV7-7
CASSPRPSWTSGYNEQFF
TGTGCCAGCAGCCCCCGGCCTAGCTGGACTAGCGGGTACAATGAGCAGTTCTTC
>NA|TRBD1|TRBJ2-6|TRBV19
CASSWRGQGFSGANVLTF
TGTGCCAGTTCCTGGCGGGGACAGGGGTTCTCTGGGGCCAACGTCCTGACTTTC
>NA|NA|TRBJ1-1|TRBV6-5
CASSYTLGKIDTEAFF
TGTGCCAGCAGTTATACTCTGGGGAAGATCGACACTGAAGCTTTCTTT
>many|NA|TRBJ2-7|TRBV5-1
CASSDTYEQYF
TGCGCCAGCAGCGACACCTACGAGCAGTACTTC
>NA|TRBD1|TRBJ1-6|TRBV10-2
CASRDRDVDNSPLHF
TGCGCCAGCAGGGACAGGGATGTGGATAATTCACCCCTCCACTTT
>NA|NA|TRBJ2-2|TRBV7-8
CAGTSRETGELFF
TGTGCCGGGACTTCCAGGGAGACCGGGGAGCTGTTTTTT
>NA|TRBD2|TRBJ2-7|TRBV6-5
CASSRGRAGNEQYF
TGTGCCAGCAGTCGCGGGAGGGCTGGAAACGAGCAGTACTTC
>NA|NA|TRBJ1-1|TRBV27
CASSSGRNSGNTEAFF
TGTGCCAGCAGTTCGGGACGGAACTCAGGGAACACTGAAGCTTTCTTT
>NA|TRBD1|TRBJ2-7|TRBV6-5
CASSYSGDRDYEQYF
TGTGCCAGCAGTTACTCGGGGGACAGGGACTACGAGCAGTACTTC
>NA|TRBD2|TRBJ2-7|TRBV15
CATSRVRREADEQYF
TGTGCCACCAGCAGAGTTAGGCGGGAGGCGGACGAGCAGTACTTC
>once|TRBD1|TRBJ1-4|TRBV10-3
CAGDRPTNEKLFF
TGTGCCGGGGACAGACCAACTAATGAAAAACTGTTTTTT
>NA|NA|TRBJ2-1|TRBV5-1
CASSLGSGAGAGEQFF
TGCGCCAGCAGCTTGGGGTCGGGGGCAGGGGCCGGCGAGCAGTTCTTC
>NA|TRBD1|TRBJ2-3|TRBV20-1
CSARDMVQGTDTQYF
TGCAGTGCTAGAGATATGGTACAGGGGACAGATACGCAGTATTTT
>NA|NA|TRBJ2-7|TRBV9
CASSVNDGSYEQYF
TGTGCCAGCAGCGTAAACGACGGATCCTACGAGCAGTACTTC
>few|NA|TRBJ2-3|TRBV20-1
CSARDLESVESDTQYF
TGCAGTGCTAGAGATCTCGAGAGTGTGGAGTCAGATACGCAGTATTTT
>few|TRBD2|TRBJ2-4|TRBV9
CASSVEREGEKNIQYF
TGTGCCAGCAGCGTAGAGAGGGAGGGTGAGAAAAACATTCAGTACTTC
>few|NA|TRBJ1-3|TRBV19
CASTGVDSSGNTIYF
TGTGCCAGTACGGGAGTGGATTCCTCTGGAAACACCATATATTTT
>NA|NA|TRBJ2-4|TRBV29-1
CSVEDRNFQIAKNIQYF
TGCAGCGTTGAAGATCGGAACTTTCAAATAGCCAAAAACATTCAGTACTTC
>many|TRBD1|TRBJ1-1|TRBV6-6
CASSYPTGGTEAFF
TGTGCCAGCAGTTACCCGACAGGGGGGACTGAAGCTTTCTTT
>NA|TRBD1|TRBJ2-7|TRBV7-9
CASSLRGDRGGYEQYF
TGTGCCAGCAGCTTGAGGGGGGACAGGGGGGGCTACGAGCAGTACTTC
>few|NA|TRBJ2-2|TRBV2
CASSEAGWNTGELFF
TGTGCCAGCAGTGAAGCGGGGTGGAACACCGGGGAGCTGTTTTTT
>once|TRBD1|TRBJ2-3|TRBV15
CATRFGTGLFTDTQYF
TGTGCCACCCGTTTTGGGACAGGCCTCTTCACAGATACGCAGTATTTT
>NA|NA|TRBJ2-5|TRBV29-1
CSVESRGRQYF
TGCAGCGTTGAATCTCGGGGTCGGCAGTACTTC
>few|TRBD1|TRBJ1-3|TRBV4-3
CASSQTGQGSSGNTIYF
TGCGCCAGCAGCCAAACCGGACAGGGAAGCTCTGGAAACACCATATATTTT
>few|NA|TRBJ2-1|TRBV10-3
CAISESRREALDNEQFF
TGTGCCATCAGTGAGTCGAGGAGGGAAGCCCTCGATAATGAGCAGTTCTTC
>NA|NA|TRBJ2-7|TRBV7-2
CASSLIGIRADYEQYF
TGTGCCAGCAGCTTAATCGGAATCCGAGCGGACTACGAGCAGTACTTC
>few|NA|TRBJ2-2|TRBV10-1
CASSGQANTGELFF
TGCGCCAGCAGTGGTCAAGCGAACACCGGGGAGCTGTTTTTT
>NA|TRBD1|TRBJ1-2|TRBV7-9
CASSLTGTGIYGYTF
TGTGCCAGCAGCCTGACCGGGACAGGAATATATGGCTACACCTTC
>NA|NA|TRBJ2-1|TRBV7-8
CASSLSRDRPNNEQFF
TGTGCCAGCAGCTTATCGCGGGACAGACCAAACAATGAGCAGTTCTTC
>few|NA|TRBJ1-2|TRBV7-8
CASSLERGTARGYTF
TGTGCCAGCAGCTTAGAACGGGGTACCGCCCGCGGCTACACCTTC
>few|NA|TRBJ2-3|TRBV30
CAWSPGSSSTDTQYF
TGTGCCTGGAGCCCAGGGTCCTCTAGCACAGATACGCAGTATTTT
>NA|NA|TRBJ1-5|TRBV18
CASSPLGGPQHF
TGTGCCAGCTCACCACTGGGGGGGCCCCAGCATTTT
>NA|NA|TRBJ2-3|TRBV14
CASSQEDKRIDTQYF
TGTGCCAGCAGCCAAGAGGACAAGAGAATAGATACGCAGTATTTT
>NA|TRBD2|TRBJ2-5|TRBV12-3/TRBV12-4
CASSLLLAGQETQYF
TGTGCCAGCAGTCTTTTACTAGCGGGCCAAGAGACCCAGTACTTC
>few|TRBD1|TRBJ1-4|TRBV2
CASRVETGGDEKLFF
TGTGCCAGCAGGGTCGAGACAGGGGGCGACGAAAAACTGTTTTTT
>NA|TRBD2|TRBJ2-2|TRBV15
CATSRRSIGWGLAGDAGELFF
TGTGCCACCAGCAGGCGTTCGATTGGGTGGGGACTAGCGGGAGACGCCGGGGAGCTGTTTTTT
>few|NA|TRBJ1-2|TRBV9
CASSVEPEGYGYTF
TGTGCCAGCAGCGTGGAACCGGAGGGCTATGGCTACACCTTC
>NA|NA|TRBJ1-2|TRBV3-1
CASSQDLGGSGYTF
TGTGCCAGCAGCCAAGATCTGGGAGGAAGTGGCTACACCTTC
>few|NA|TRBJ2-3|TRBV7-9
CASSLKQGLGETQYF
TGTGCCAGCAGCTTAAAACAGGGACTGGGGGAGACCCAGTACTTT
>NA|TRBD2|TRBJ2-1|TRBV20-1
CSASRLAGRNIWDEQFF
TGCAGTGCTAGTAGGCTAGCGGGGCGAAATATATGGGATGAGCAGTTCTTC
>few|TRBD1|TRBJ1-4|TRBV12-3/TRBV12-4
CASSPYDRGNEKLFF
TGTGCCAGCAGTCCCTACGACAGGGGAAATGAAAAACTGTTTTTT
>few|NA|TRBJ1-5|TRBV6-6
CASEGRGDNQPQHF
TGTGCCAGCGAAGGCAGGGGCGACAATCAGCCCCAGCATTTT
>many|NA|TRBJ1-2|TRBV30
CAWSTSGTGYTF
TGTGCCTGGAGTACGTCAGGGACCGGCTACACCTTC
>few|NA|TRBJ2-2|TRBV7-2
CASSPASFVGTGELFF
TGTGCCAGCAGCCCAGCGTCCTTTGTGGGCACCGGGGAGCTGTTTTTT
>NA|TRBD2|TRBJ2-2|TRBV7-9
CASARDRTSLSAGELFF
TGTGCCAGCGCGAGGGATAGGACTAGCTTATCTGCCGGGGAGCTGTTTTTT
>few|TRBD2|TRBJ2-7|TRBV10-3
CAIRGTAGTSGRVYEQYF
TGTGCCATCAGAGGGACAGCTGGGACTAGCGGGAGGGTTTACGAGCAGTACTTC
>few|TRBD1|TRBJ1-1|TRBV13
CASSAQTGGWYTEAFF
TGTGCCAGCAGCGCCCAGACAGGGGGATGGTATACTGAAGCTTTCTTT
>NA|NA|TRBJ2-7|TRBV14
CASSQVTLSSYEQYF
TGTGCCAGCAGCCAAGTGACCCTGAGCTCCTACGAGCAGTACTTC